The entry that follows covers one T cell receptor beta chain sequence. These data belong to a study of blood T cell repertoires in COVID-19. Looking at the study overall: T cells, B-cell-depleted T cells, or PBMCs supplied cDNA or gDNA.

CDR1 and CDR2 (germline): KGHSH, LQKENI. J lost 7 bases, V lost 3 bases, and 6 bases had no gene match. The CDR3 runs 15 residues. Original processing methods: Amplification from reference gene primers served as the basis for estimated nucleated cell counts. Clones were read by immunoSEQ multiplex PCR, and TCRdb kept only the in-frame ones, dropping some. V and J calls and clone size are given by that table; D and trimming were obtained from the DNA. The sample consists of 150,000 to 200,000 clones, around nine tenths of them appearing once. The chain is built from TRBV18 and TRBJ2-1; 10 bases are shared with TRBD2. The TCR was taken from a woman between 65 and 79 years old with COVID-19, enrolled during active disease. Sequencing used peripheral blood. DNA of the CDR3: TGTGCCAGCTCACCCCCCGGGACTAGCGTTAATGAGCAGTTCTTC. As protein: CASSPPGTSVNEQFF.